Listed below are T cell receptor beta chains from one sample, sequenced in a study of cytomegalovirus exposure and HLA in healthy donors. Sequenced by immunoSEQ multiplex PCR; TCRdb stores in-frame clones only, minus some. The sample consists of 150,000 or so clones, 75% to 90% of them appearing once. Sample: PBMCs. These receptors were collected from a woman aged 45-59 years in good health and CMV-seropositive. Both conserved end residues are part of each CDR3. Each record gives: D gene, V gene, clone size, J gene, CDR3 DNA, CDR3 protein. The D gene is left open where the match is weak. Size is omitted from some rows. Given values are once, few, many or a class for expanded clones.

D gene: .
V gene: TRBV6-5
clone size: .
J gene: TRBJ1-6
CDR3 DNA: TGTGCCAGCAGTTACTCGATCCTGGGCAATTCACCCCTCCACTTT
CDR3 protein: CASSYSILGNSPLHF

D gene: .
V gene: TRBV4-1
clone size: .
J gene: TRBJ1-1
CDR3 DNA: TGCGCCGGCAGCCACGTCAGGACACCGAACACTGAAGCTTTCTTT
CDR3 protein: CAGSHVRTPNTEAFF

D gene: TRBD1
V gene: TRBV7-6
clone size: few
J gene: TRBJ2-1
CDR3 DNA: TGTGCCAGCAGCTTAGCCGTTGACAGGGTCCCCTACAATGAGCAGTTCTTC
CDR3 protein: CASSLAVDRVPYNEQFF

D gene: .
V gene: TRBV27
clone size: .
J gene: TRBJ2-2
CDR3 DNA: TGTGCCAGCAGTTTAAATTGGGGAAGAGGGACCGGGGAGCTGTTTTTT
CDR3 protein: CASSLNWGRGTGELFF

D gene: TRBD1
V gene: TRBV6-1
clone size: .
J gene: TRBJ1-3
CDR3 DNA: TGTGCCAGCAGTGAGACAGGGGTCGACTCTGGAAACACCATATATTTT
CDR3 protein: CASSETGVDSGNTIYF

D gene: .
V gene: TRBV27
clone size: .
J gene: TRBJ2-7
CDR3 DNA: TGTGCCAGCAGTTTCGGGTTCGGGGAGCAGTACTTC
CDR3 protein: CASSFGFGEQYF

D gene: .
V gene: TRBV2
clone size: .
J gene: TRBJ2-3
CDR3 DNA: TGTGCCAGCGGGTCAGCGCAGGGTACGCAGTATTTT
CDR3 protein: CASGSAQGTQYF

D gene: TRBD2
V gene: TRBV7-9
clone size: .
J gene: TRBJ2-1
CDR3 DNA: TGTGCCAGCAGCCTCGTAGCGGGAGGGCCTAGTGAGCAGTTCTTC
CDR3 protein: CASSLVAGGPSEQFF

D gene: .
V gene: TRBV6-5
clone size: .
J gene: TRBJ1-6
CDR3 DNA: TGTGCCAGCAGTTACTCGGGCAGGGGTGATTCACCCCTCCACTTT
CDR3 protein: CASSYSGRGDSPLHF

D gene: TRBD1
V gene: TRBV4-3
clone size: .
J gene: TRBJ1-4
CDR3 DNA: TGCGCCAGCAGCCAAGATATGAGGGGACAGGGAAGAAAACTGTTTTTT
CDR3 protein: CASSQDMRGQGRKLFF

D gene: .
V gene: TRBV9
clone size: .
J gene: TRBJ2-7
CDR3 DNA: TGTGCCAGCAGCGCGGGACACGCGGGTGGCGAGCAGTACTTC
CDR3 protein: CASSAGHAGGEQYF

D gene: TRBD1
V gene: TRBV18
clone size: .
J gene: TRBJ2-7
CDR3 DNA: TGTGCCAGCTTCTCCGGGACAGGGGTTTACGAGCAGTACTTC
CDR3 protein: CASFSGTGVYEQYF

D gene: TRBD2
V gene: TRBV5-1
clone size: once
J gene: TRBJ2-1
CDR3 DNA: TGCGCCAGCAGCACAGGACTAGCGGGGCTCAATGAGCAGTTCTTC
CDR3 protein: CASSTGLAGLNEQFF